What follows are 26 T cell receptor beta chains derived from one specimen sequenced in a study of T-cell memory formation after mild COVID-19 (dated by TCRdb to 2020 to 2022). The protocol used for the library was 5' RACE. For sequencing, an Illumina NovaSeq 6000 was employed. TCRdb ran its own pipeline on the public reads, namely fastp trimming at Q25 and MiXCR clone calling, and kept in-frame beta chains. Here each entry gathers all rows of one CDR3 protein and keeps the most common genes and DNA. The sample table contains about 350,000 distinct CDR3 sequences; only one count was recorded for roughly an eighth of them. The top ten constitute 20% to 25% of the sample. Input material: PBMCs or a T cell subset sorted from them (not recorded which). These TCRs come from a man aged 18-30 years who had mild COVID-19 (a few samples of this study predate the infection). The sample titles of this study are shuffled in the database, so cell type and time point are left out; the donor was told from shared clones.

This clonotype was seen repeatedly, ten times or more. V is TRBV5-1 and J is TRBJ1-2, with D possibly being TRBD1 (5 bases). With 1 base removed from V and 6 bases from J, the gap between germline ends came to 10 bases. The CDR3 consists of 13 residues. Germline CDR1 SGHRS, CDR2 YFSETQ. The CDR3 protein is CASSLQGEDGYTF. The CDR3 region has the DNA TGCGCCAGCAGCTTGCAGGGCGAGGATGGCTACACCTTC.

V gene TRBV10-3 combines with J gene TRBJ1-1; tentatively, D is TRBD1 (6 bases). The length of the CDR3 is 14 residues. V lost 0 bases and J lost 3, with 8 bases in between. Germline CDR1 is ENHRY and CDR2 is SYGVKD. CDR3 in amino acids: CAISESRGHTEAFF. CDR3 bases: TGTGCCATCAGTGAGTCTCGGGGGCACACTGAAGCTTTCTTT.

J is TRBJ2-2 and V is TRBV4-1; D remains ambiguous. The CDR3 has 15 amino acids. The germline V and J ends were trimmed by 3 bases and 6 bases, with 14 bases remaining between them. The germline CDR1 and CDR2 sequences are MGHRA and YSYEKL. CDR3 sequence: CASSQTWLSPGELFF. The DNA for the CDR3 is TGCGCCAGCAGCCAGACATGGTTGAGTCCCGGGGAGCTGTTTTTT.

This clonotype was counted a few times. The rearrangement joins TRBV5-6 to TRBJ1-1; D call uncertain. The germline V gene encodes CDR1 SGHDT and CDR2 YYEEEE. The CDR3 runs to 13 residues. V gave up 4 bases and J gave up 7 bases, with 14 bases separating them. The CDR3: CASSRGGIHEAFF. DNA for the CDR3: TGTGCCAGCAGCCGAGGAGGGATTCATGAAGCTTTCTTT. The full variable domain, in which reference TRBV5-6 and TRBJ1-1 provide the parts outside the CDR3, is DAGVTQSPTHLIKTRGQQVTLRCSPKSGHDTVSWYQQALGQGPQFIFQYYEEEERQRGNFPDRFSGHQFPNYSSELNVNALLLGDSALYLCASSRGGIHEAFFGQGTRLTVV.

This chain uses TRBV12-3 or TRBV12-4 with TRBJ2-5, with D possibly TRBD2 on 5 matching bases. V lost 5 bases and J 1 base, leaving 17 bases between the germline ends. CDR3 length equals 16 residues. Here the CDR3 reads CASSHSWKTSQETQYF. The CDR3 DNA reads as TGTGCCAGCAGTCATTCCTGGAAAACTAGCCAAGAGACCCAGTACTTC.

This clonotype occurred a few times. The chain couples TRBV28 to TRBJ2-2; TRBD1 might be the D (6 bases). Germline V CDR1 and CDR2: MDHEN, SYDVKM. The length of the CDR3 is 15 residues. Between the trimmed V and J ends, which lost 6 bases and 1 base, there was a span of 12 bases. The CDR3 bases are TGTGCCAGCAGCCCCCAGGACAGGAACACCGGGGAGCTGTTTTTT. Translation gives CASSPQDRNTGELFF. Filled out from reference TRBV28 and TRBJ2-2, the complete variable domain reads DVKVTQSSRYLVKRTGEKVFLECVQDMDHENMFWYRQDPGLGLRLIYFSYDVKMKEKGDIPEGYSVSREKKERFSLILESASTNQTSMYLCASSPQDRNTGELFFGEGSRLTVL.

The gene calls are TRBV29-1 and TRBJ2-3; D is unclear. Germline CDR1 is SQVTM and CDR2 is ANQGSEA. This CDR3 spans 13 amino acids. Trimming removed 7 bases at V and 1 base at J, with 12 bases between. CDR3 in DNA: TGCAGCGCTTCGCCCGGGCGCACAGATACGCAGTATTTT. This codes for CSASPGRTDTQYF.

The chain recombines TRBV12-3 or TRBV12-4 with TRBJ1-1, with D unresolved. The germline V and J ends were trimmed by 3 bases and 2 bases, with 7 bases remaining between them. This CDR3 comprises 13 residues. CDR3 in DNA: TGTGCCAGCAGTTTGAACAGCAACACTGAAGCTTTCTTT. Translation: CASSLNSNTEAFF.

This clonotype was detected many times. The rearrangement uses TRBV9 and TRBJ2-5, with D possibly matching TRBD2 (7 bases). Germline CDR1 reads SGDLS; CDR2 reads YYNGEE. V dropped 2 bases and J dropped 2 bases, with 13 bases sitting between them. The CDR3 is made up of 15 amino acids. CDR3 loop: CASSVGGGLQETQYF. The CDR3 DNA sequence: TGTGCCAGCAGCGTGGGGGGGGGCCTACAAGAGACCCAGTACTTC.

V and J are TRBV6-6 and TRBJ2-5, with D possibly TRBD2 on 5 matching bases. The CDR3 has 12 amino acids. The germline gives CDR1 MNHNY, CDR2 SVGAGI (reference sequence). V was trimmed by 8 bases and J by 5 bases, leaving 12 bases between them. In nucleotides, the CDR3 is TGTGCCAGCGGCCGGACGGGGGAGACCCAGTACTTC. Translated: CASGRTGETQYF.

Ten or more counts support this clonotype. This sequence joins TRBV4-1 and TRBJ2-1; D is unclear. This CDR3 contains 13 residues. Germline values: CDR1 MGHRA, CDR2 YSYEKL. V was trimmed by 1 base and J by 6 bases, leaving 7 bases between them. The CDR3 DNA follows: TGCGCCAGCAGCCAAGGGCAGTTCAATGAGCAGTTCTTC. It specifies CASSQGQFNEQFF.

The chain joins TRBV6-2 or TRBV6-3 to TRBJ2-2; D not certain. Germline CDR1 is MNHEY and CDR2 is SVGEGT. The V end was cut by 1 base, the J end by 5 bases, with 5 bases between. This CDR3 contains 13 residues. The CDR3 sequence is CASSYLFTGELFF. In DNA form, the CDR3 reads TGTGCCAGCAGTTACTTGTTTACCGGGGAGCTGTTTTTT.

The V call is TRBV12-3 or TRBV12-4, the J call TRBJ2-3; D is unclear. The CDR3 runs 14 residues. V shed 4 bases and J shed 3 bases, with 11 bases lying between them. This chain's CDR3 is CASSSLWGTDTQYF. CDR3 nucleotides: TGTGCCAGCAGTTCTCTGTGGGGAACAGATACGCAGTATTTT.

This sequence joins TRBV4-2 and TRBJ1-1; 7 nucleotides line up with TRBD1. CDR3 length: 14 residues. Germline values: CDR1 LGHNA, CDR2 YNFKEQ. Unmatched junction bases numbered 7, after V lost 5 bases and J lost 4 bases. In DNA, the CDR3 is TGTGCCAGCAGCACAACAGGGGAAGGCACTGAAGCTTTCTTT. Translating gives CASSTTGEGTEAFF.

The V gene is TRBV6-6, the J gene TRBJ2-2; TRBD1 might be the D (5 bases). Germline V gene sequence: CDR1 MNHNY, CDR2 SVGAGI (reference sequence). With 7 bases removed from V and 6 bases from J, the gap between germline ends came to 12 bases. The CDR3 is 13 residues long. This chain's CDR3 is CASNLREAGELFF. Written as DNA, the CDR3 is TGTGCCAGCAACCTCAGGGAAGCCGGGGAGCTGTTTTTT.

This clonotype was picked up a small number of times. V gene TRBV27 combines with J gene TRBJ1-6, with D maybe TRBD1 (6 bases). Trimming removed 6 bases at V and 10 bases at J, with 16 bases between. CDR3 length equals 14 residues. Germline CDR1 reads MNHEY; CDR2 reads SMNVEV (reference sequence). CDR3 in DNA: TGTGCCAGCAGCCCGGGACAAGGAGGATCACCCCTCCACTTT. It yields the protein CASSPGQGGSPLHF.

V and J are TRBV5-5 and TRBJ1-5; unclear D gene. The CDR3 consists of 14 residues. The V and J ends lost 5 bases and 4 bases respectively, with 13 bases between them. Germline V lookup: CDR1 SGHKS, CDR2 YYEKEE (reference sequence). CDR3 loop: CASSAGGGNQPQHF. In DNA, the CDR3 is TGTGCCAGCAGTGCCGGTGGCGGTAATCAGCCCCAGCATTTT.

The gene calls are TRBV5-1 and TRBJ2-6, with 7 positions matching TRBD1. Unmatched junction bases numbered 5, after V lost 5 bases and J lost 3 bases. Per the germline V gene, CDR1 is SGHRS and CDR2 is YFSETQ. The CDR3 totals 15 residues. The CDR3 here is CASRQGTVGANVLTF. The CDR3 bases are TGCGCCAGCAGACAGGGGACAGTTGGGGCCAACGTCCTGACTTTC.

There are many counts of this clonotype. The chain carries TRBV6-6 and TRBJ1-2, with 10 bases fitting TRBD1. Trimming removed 5 bases from V and 4 bases from J; junction bases left unmatched: 7. The CDR3 contains 15 residues. Germline V gene data show CDR1 as MNHNY and CDR2 as SVGAGI (reference sequence). CDR3 sequence: CASSTGTGEGYGYTF. Written as DNA, the CDR3 is TGTGCCAGCAGTACCGGGACAGGGGAGGGCTATGGCTACACCTTC.

This clonotype was seen a single time. The chain couples TRBV7-3 to TRBJ2-5; D might be TRBD1 (5 bases). The CDR3 totals 15 residues. Germline CDR1 is SGHTA and CDR2 is FQGTGA. Trimming left V 1 base short and J 2 bases short, with 11 bases between. The CDR3 sequence: CASSLRGQIQETQYF. CDR3 nucleotide sequence: TGTGCCAGCAGCTTAAGGGGCCAGATACAAGAGACCCAGTACTTC.

This clonotype has a handful of counts. The chain uses TRBV6-4 and TRBJ2-4; TRBD1 might be the D (6 bases). Germline CDR1 is MRHNA and CDR2 is SNTAGT. This CDR3 has 13 amino acids. CDR3 sequence (DNA): TGTGGACCGGACAGCCGAAACATAAACATTCAGTACTTC. This translates into CGPDSRNINIQYF.

The sample holds a few counts of this clonotype. The gene calls are TRBV29-1 and TRBJ2-3; tentatively, D is TRBD2 (5 bases). V was pared by 2 bases and J by 0 bases, with 9 bases between. Germline-derived CDR1 and CDR2 are SQVTM and ANQGSEA. The CDR3 length is 14 residues. The CDR3 DNA follows: TGCAGCGTTGAATATCTAGCCAGCACAGATACGCAGTATTTT. Translating it yields CSVEYLASTDTQYF.

This clonotype has a count of ten or more. The chain links TRBV28 to TRBJ1-4, with unresolved D. The V end lost 4 bases, the J end lost 1 base, and 13 bases lay between the germline ends. The CDR3 runs 16 residues. The germline gives CDR1 MDHEN, CDR2 SYDVKM. The chain's CDR3 is CASSSSKQQTNEKLFF. In DNA, the CDR3 is TGTGCCAGCAGTTCTTCTAAACAGCAAACTAATGAAAAACTGTTTTTT.

This chain joins TRBV6-2 or TRBV6-3 and TRBJ2-3; TRBD2 is a possible D gene (6 bases). CDR3 length: 15 amino acids. Germline V gene lookup returns CDR1 MNHEY and CDR2 SVGEGT. The V and J ends lost 2 bases and 2 bases respectively, with 11 bases between them. The CDR3, as DNA: TGTGCCAGCAGTTACGGAGGGGAAAACACAGATACGCAGTATTTT. The encoded protein is CASSYGGENTDTQYF.

The V call is TRBV20-1, the J call TRBJ2-2; TRBD1 matches 7 bases. CDR3 length equals 14 residues. Losses at the gene ends were 5 bases for V and 0 bases for J; bases not matched to a gene: 3. The germline V gene has CDR1 DFQATT and CDR2 SNEGSKA (reference sequence). CDR3 region: CSALGQANTGELFF. The DNA of the CDR3 is TGCAGTGCTCTAGGACAGGCGAACACCGGGGAGCTGTTTTTT.

In this sample, this clonotype turned up a few times. The chain recombines TRBV2 with TRBJ2-7, with D unresolved. Germline V gene sequence: CDR1 SNHLY, CDR2 FYNNEI. With 2 bases removed from V and 3 bases from J, the gap between germline ends came to 2 bases. The CDR3 sequence is 11 residues long. DNA for the CDR3: TGTGCCAGCAGTGAATTCTACGAGCAGTACTTC. As protein: CASSEFYEQYF.